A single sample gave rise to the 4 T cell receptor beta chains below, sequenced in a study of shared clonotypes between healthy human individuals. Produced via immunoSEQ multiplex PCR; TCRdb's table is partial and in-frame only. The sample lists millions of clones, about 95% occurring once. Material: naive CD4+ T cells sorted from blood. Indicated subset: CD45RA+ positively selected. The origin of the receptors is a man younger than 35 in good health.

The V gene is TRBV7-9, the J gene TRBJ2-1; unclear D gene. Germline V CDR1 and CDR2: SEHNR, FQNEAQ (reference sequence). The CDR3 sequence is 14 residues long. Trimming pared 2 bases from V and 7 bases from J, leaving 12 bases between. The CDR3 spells CASSLTAGPNEQFF. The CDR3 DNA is TGTGCCAGCAGCTTAACTGCCGGCCCAAATGAGCAGTTCTTC. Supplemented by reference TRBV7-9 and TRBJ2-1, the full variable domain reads DTGVSQNPRHKITKRGQNVTFRCDPISEHNRLYWYRQTLGQGPEFLTYFQNEAQLEKSRLLSDRFSAERPKGSFSTLEIQRTEQGDSAMYLCASSLTAGPNEQFFGPGTRLTVL.

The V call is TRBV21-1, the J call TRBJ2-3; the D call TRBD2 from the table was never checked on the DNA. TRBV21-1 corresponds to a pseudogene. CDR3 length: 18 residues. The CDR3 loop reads CASSSKEVDSGLPNTQYF. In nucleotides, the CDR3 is TGTGCCAGCAGCTCTAAGGAGGTCGATAGCGGACTCCCGAATACGCAGTATTTT.

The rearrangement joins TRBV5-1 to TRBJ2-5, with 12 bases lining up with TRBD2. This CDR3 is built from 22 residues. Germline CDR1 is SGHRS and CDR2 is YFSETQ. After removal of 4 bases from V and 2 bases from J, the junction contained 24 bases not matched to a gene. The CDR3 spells CASSLTTSGSTPHPLEQETQYF. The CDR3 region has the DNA TGCGCCAGCAGCCTCACGACTAGCGGGAGTACCCCCCACCCCTTAGAACAAGAGACCCAGTACTTC.

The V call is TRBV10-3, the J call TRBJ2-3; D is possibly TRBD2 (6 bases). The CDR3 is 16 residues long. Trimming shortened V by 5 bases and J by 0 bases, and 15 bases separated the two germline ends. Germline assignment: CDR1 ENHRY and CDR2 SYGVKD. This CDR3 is CAISPLSGFSTDTQYF. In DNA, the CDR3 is TGTGCCATCAGTCCTCTGAGCGGGTTTAGCACAGATACGCAGTATTTT.